Below are 32 T cell receptor beta chains sequenced from a single sample in a study of T cell repertoires in cytomegalovirus infection (dated 2019 in TCRdb). Sequencing was carried out with an Illumina HiSeq 1500. In-frame beta chains were kept once TCRdb had trimmed the public reads at Q25 with fastp and called clones with MiXCR. CDR3 protein sequences are deduplicated, and each keeps its most common genes and DNA. This sample holds approximately 70,000 distinct CDR3 sequences; about 4.2% were observed only once. Of the sample, under 25% falls within the top ten clones. The sequencing sample was made of PBMCs. The receptors were sampled from a human donor in good health (CMV status not recorded). Some clones in this sample may be carry-over from other donors' samples.

This clonotype showed up many times. The chain couples TRBV28 to TRBJ2-2; tentatively, D is TRBD1 or TRBD2 (5 bases each). The CDR3 is 14 amino acids. V lost 2 bases to trimming and J lost 5 bases, with 9 bases between them. The germline V gene has CDR1 MDHEN and CDR2 SYDVKM. The DNA of the CDR3 is TGTGCCAGCAGTTTACTGGGGGAGACCGGGGAGCTGTTTTTT. Amino acids: CASSLLGETGELFF.

This clonotype was observed at least ten times. The V and J genes are TRBV5-1 and TRBJ2-3; TRBD1 matches 8 bases. Germline V lookup: CDR1 SGHRS, CDR2 YFSETQ. This CDR3 is 20 amino acids long. With 1 base clipped from V and 0 bases from J, the junction kept 16 bases outside the gene matches. The CDR3 reads CASSLSVRGRGSHSTDTQYF. The DNA of the CDR3 is TGCGCCAGCAGCTTGTCAGTCAGGGGGCGCGGGTCCCACAGCACAGATACGCAGTATTTT. The entire variable domain, with the rest obtained from reference TRBV5-1 and TRBJ2-3, is as follows: KAGVTQTPRYLIKTRGQQVTLSCSPISGHRSVSWYQQTPGQGLQFLFEYFSETQRNKGNFPGRFSGRQFSNSRSEMNVSTLELGDSALYLCASSLSVRGRGSHSTDTQYFGPGTRLTVL.

In its sample, this clonotype was seen many times. The gene calls are TRBV7-2 and TRBJ2-2; perhaps TRBD1 as D (6 bases). Germline V gene lookup returns CDR1 SGHTA and CDR2 FQGNSA. The length of the CDR3 is 15 residues. V was cut by 7 bases and J by 4 bases, with 16 bases left in between. As DNA, the CDR3 is TGTGCCAGCACGAGCACAGGGTGGGGCACCGGGGAGCTGTTTTTT. Protein sequence: CASTSTGWGTGELFF.

The rearrangement joins TRBV6-6 to TRBJ2-7; D perhaps matches TRBD2 (5 bases). This CDR3 comprises 13 residues. Trimming cost V 5 bases and J 0 bases, with 8 bases left between them. The germline V gene has CDR1 MNHNY and CDR2 SVGAGI (reference sequence). The CDR3 bases are TGTGCCAGCAGTGTGGCGGGCTCCTACGAGCAGTACTTC. This codes for CASSVAGSYEQYF.

This clonotype has a handful of counts. The CDR3 nucleotides read TGTGCCAGCAGTTACCGGACAGGGGGCGTGGACACTGAAGCTTTCTTT. Protein product: CASSYRTGGVDTEAFF. The rearrangement joins TRBV6-8 to TRBJ1-1, with 11 bases fitting TRBD1. The CDR3 consists of 16 residues. Germline V CDR1 and CDR2: MNHGY, SAAAGT. J gave up 3 bases and V 2 bases, and 5 bases lay outside the gene matches.

This clonotype was seen many times. The chain uses TRBV7-2 and TRBJ1-2, with no clear D. Trimming removed 4 bases from V and 3 bases from J, with 9 bases in between. This CDR3 has 13 residues. Germline V gene sequence: CDR1 SGHTA, CDR2 FQGNSA. The CDR3 loop reads CASSSRVDYGYTF. Written as DNA, the CDR3 is TGTGCCAGCAGCTCCCGGGTGGACTATGGCTACACCTTC.

This clonotype was detected ten times or more. The V and J genes are TRBV4-3 and TRBJ1-3, with 7 bases lining up with TRBD1. The CDR3 contains 16 residues. Germline CDR1 LGHNA, CDR2 YSLEER. The J segment lost 4 bases and the V segment lost 1 base, leaving 7 bases of the junction unmatched. CDR3 region: CASSQGTGEKGNTIYF. The CDR3 nucleotides are TGCGCCAGCAGCCAAGGAACAGGGGAAAAGGGAAACACCATATATTTT.

In its sample, this clonotype was seen many times. The V and J genes are TRBV7-2 and TRBJ2-1; 12 bases line up with TRBD2. The V gene's germline CDR1 is SGHTA and CDR2 FQGNSA. This CDR3 is 12 amino acids long. CDR3 nucleotides: TGTGTTACTAGCGGGAGGCGAAATGAGCAGTTCTTC. This encodes CVTSGRRNEQFF.

This clonotype has ten or more counts. This rearrangement joins TRBV7-8 to TRBJ1-5; D unclear. The V gene lost 8 bases and the J gene lost 3 bases, with 14 bases spanning the gap. This CDR3 spans 14 amino acids. The germline gives CDR1 SGHVS, CDR2 FQNEAQ. The CDR3 DNA reads TGTGCCAGCTCTGTACCGGGGAACAATCAGCCCCAGCATTTT. It yields the protein CASSVPGNNQPQHF.

The sample holds many counts of this clonotype. The chain links TRBV4-1 to TRBJ1-4; 8 bases agree with TRBD1. J lost 3 bases, V lost 4 bases, and 4 bases had no gene match. From germline, CDR1 is MGHRA and CDR2 YSYEKL. CDR3 length: 15 amino acids. The DNA for the CDR3 is TGCGCCAGCAGCCTTCAGGGGGCGGCTAATGAAAAACTGTTTTTT. It translates to CASSLQGAANEKLFF.

In its sample, this clonotype was seen many times. V gene TRBV20-1 combines with J gene TRBJ2-1; 11 positions agree with TRBD2. Germline loops: CDR1 DFQATT, CDR2 SNEGSKA (reference sequence). The J segment lost 7 bases and the V segment lost 5 bases, leaving 4 bases of the junction unmatched. CDR3 length: 13 residues. For the CDR3, the DNA is TGCAGTGCTGATAGCGGGAGGGGGAATGAGCAGTTCTTC. Translating gives CSADSGRGNEQFF.

This clonotype was seen at least ten times. The V and J genes are TRBV6-1 and TRBJ2-3, with 14 bases aligning to TRBD2. The CDR3 is 16 residues long. The V gene's germline CDR1 is MNHNS and CDR2 SASEGT. Unmatched junction bases numbered 3, after V lost 4 bases and J lost 3 bases. CDR3: CASSATSGGATDTQYF. The CDR3 DNA reads TGTGCCAGCAGTGCGACTAGCGGGGGGGCTACAGATACGCAGTATTTT.

This clonotype was counted many times. The V gene is TRBV5-4, the J gene TRBJ2-1; 8 bases map to TRBD1. This CDR3 spans 15 amino acids. Looked up from germline, CDR1 is SGHNT and CDR2 is YYREEE (reference sequence). The V segment lost 4 bases and the J segment 7 bases; nucleotides outside the gene matches: 10. In DNA form, the CDR3 reads TGTGCCAGCAGCCCGGGACAGGATAGGTCGAATGAGCAGTTCTTC. It translates to CASSPGQDRSNEQFF.

This clonotype was recorded many times. The genes are TRBV7-8 and TRBJ2-4, with TRBD2 identical over 7 bases. The V segment lost 4 bases and the J segment 9 bases; nucleotides outside the gene matches: 9. CDR3 length: 14 amino acids. Germline lookup yields CDR1 SGHVS and CDR2 FQNEAQ. This CDR3 is CASSSRGEGGIQYF. In nucleotides, the CDR3 is TGTGCCAGCAGCTCCCGGGGGGAGGGCGGCATTCAGTACTTC.

This clonotype was seen many times. The chain uses TRBV7-8 and TRBJ2-5, with D perhaps matching TRBD1 (5 bases). The CDR3 totals 12 residues. Looked up from germline, CDR1 is SGHVS and CDR2 is FQNEAQ. V was trimmed by 3 bases and J by 9 bases, leaving 11 bases between them. The CDR3 loop reads CASSFYVGAQYF. Written as DNA, the CDR3 is TGTGCCAGCAGCTTTTATGTAGGGGCCCAGTACTTC. Variable domain in full (rest from reference TRBV7-8 and TRBJ2-5): GAGVSQSPRYKVAKRGQDVALRCDPISGHVSLFWYQQALGQGPEFLTYFQNEAQLDKSGLPSDRFFAERPEGSVSTLKIQRTQQEDSAVYLCASSFYVGAQYFGPGTRLLVL.

In its sample, this clonotype was seen many times. The V gene is TRBV28, the J gene TRBJ2-1, with D possibly being TRBD2 (7 bases). The germline V gene has CDR1 MDHEN and CDR2 SYDVKM. V lost 4 bases, J lost 8 bases, and 18 bases lay in between. CDR3 size: 15 residues. CDR3 region: CASSWRGGVLYEQFF. The CDR3 DNA reads as TGTGCCAGCAGTTGGAGGGGGGGGGTCCTCTATGAGCAGTTCTTC.

This clonotype was observed at least ten times. V and J are TRBV6-2 or TRBV6-3 and TRBJ2-3; 13 nucleotides line up with TRBD2. After removal of 2 bases from V and 5 bases from J, the junction contained 1 base not matched to a gene. CDR1 and CDR2 from the germline V gene are MNHEY and SVGEGT. The CDR3 consists of 15 residues. CDR3 amino acids: CASSYGTSGIDTQYF. The DNA for the CDR3 is TGTGCCAGCAGTTACGGGACTAGCGGGATAGATACGCAGTATTTT.

This clonotype showed up many times. The chain joins TRBV6-2 or TRBV6-3 to TRBJ2-7; unclear D gene. With 2 bases removed from V and 2 bases from J, the gap between germline ends came to 10 bases. This CDR3 is built from 14 residues. CDR1 MNHEY and CDR2 SVGEGT come from the germline V gene. The CDR3 nucleotides read TGTGCCAGCAGTTACGGCGACGGAACCTACGAGCAGTACTTC. Protein: CASSYGDGTYEQYF.

This clonotype was observed many times. V and J are TRBV7-2 and TRBJ1-2; no firm D call. The length of the CDR3 is 15 residues. CDR1 is SGHTA and CDR2 is FQGNSA in the germline V gene. V was trimmed by 5 bases and J by 8 bases, leaving 21 bases between them. CDR3 DNA: TGTGCCAGCAGCCTCTTCGGCCGTGAAGTGGGGGGCTACACCTTC. Translation: CASSLFGREVGGYTF.

Many counts were recorded for this clonotype. The chain employs TRBV6-6 and TRBJ2-1; TRBD2 is a possible D gene (6 bases). Germline lookup yields CDR1 MNHNY and CDR2 SVGAGI (reference sequence). There are 15 residues in the CDR3. V lost 6 bases, J lost 0 bases, and 12 bases lay in between. The CDR3 protein is CASSGDFTSYNEQFF. The CDR3 DNA reads as TGTGCCAGCAGCGGGGACTTCACCTCCTACAATGAGCAGTTCTTC.

In its sample, this clonotype was seen many times. The chain recombines TRBV7-2 with TRBJ1-5; D is uncertain. The V end was cut by 1 base, the J end by 1 base, with 8 bases between. The CDR3 spans 15 residues. CDR1 is SGHTA, CDR2 FQGNSA, per germline. CDR3 sequence reads: CASSLVSGSNQPQHF. The CDR3 DNA reads TGTGCCAGCAGCTTAGTAAGTGGGAGCAATCAGCCCCAGCATTTT.

This clonotype came up many times. The rearrangement links TRBV7-2 to TRBJ1-2; D uncertain. V was cut by 1 base and J by 8 bases, with 17 bases left in between. CDR3 length equals 15 residues. Germline V gene data show CDR1 as SGHTA and CDR2 as FQGNSA. The CDR3 protein is CASSLGGKLVEGYTF. CDR3 DNA sequence: TGTGCCAGCAGCTTAGGTGGCAAGCTGGTAGAAGGCTACACCTTC.

This clonotype was counted ten times or more. The CDR3 sequence is CASSAAATEAFF. In DNA form, the CDR3 reads TGTGCCAGCAGCGCCGCCGCCACTGAAGCTTTCTTT. The J gene is TRBJ1-1, the V gene TRBV7-2; D gene unclear. From germline, CDR1 is SGHTA and CDR2 FQGNSA. Trimming removed 5 bases at V and 4 bases at J, with 8 bases between. CDR3 length: 12 amino acids.

This clonotype has ten or more counts. The chain combines TRBV7-2 with TRBJ2-2; the match to TRBD2 covers 7 bases. CDR1 and CDR2 from the germline V gene are SGHTA and FQGNSA. CDR3 length equals 16 residues. V lost 5 bases to trimming and J lost 0 bases; unmatched junction nucleotides: 6. The CDR3 loop is CASSRASGANTGELFF. CDR3 DNA sequence: TGTGCCAGCAGCCGCGCTAGCGGCGCGAACACCGGGGAGCTGTTTTTT.

This clonotype showed up many times. This chain links TRBV24-1 with TRBJ2-7, with a possible D match to TRBD1 (6 bases). The germline gives CDR1 KGHDR, CDR2 SFDVKD. There are 20 residues in the CDR3. V was cut by 9 bases and J by 2 bases, with 34 bases left in between. The CDR3 is CATGFGLAGDGRDHPYEQYF. The DNA of the CDR3 is TGTGCCACCGGTTTTGGGTTGGCAGGGGACGGCCGGGACCATCCCTACGAGCAGTACTTC.

This clonotype has ten or more counts. The chain carries TRBV7-2 and TRBJ2-5; D tentatively fits TRBD1 or TRBD2 (5 bases each). CDR1 and CDR2 from the germline V gene are SGHTA and FQGNSA. V was clipped by 5 bases and J by 7 bases, with 17 bases between them. The CDR3 is made up of 14 amino acids. For the CDR3, the DNA is TGTGCCAGCAGCCCCGGGGCGGGTGTTAGGACCCAGTACTTC. This translates into CASSPGAGVRTQYF.

This clonotype has ten or more counts. The J gene is TRBJ2-7, the V gene TRBV7-2; TRBD1 matches 7 bases. V lost 6 bases to trimming and J lost 3 bases; unmatched junction nucleotides: 5. The germline CDR1 and CDR2 sequences are SGHTA and FQGNSA. This CDR3 region has 13 residues. CDR3: CASRGRQGYEQYF. The CDR3 DNA reads as TGTGCCAGCAGAGGTAGACAGGGCTACGAGCAGTACTTC.

This clonotype was seen at least ten times. The chain uses TRBV6-5 and TRBJ2-3; D is uncertain. Germline V gene lookup returns CDR1 MNHEY and CDR2 SVGAGI. This CDR3 is built from 12 residues. V lost 5 bases and J 4 bases, leaving 7 bases between the germline ends. CDR3 protein: CASSRSADTQYF. In DNA, the CDR3 is TGTGCCAGCAGTAGGTCCGCAGATACGCAGTATTTT.

This clonotype has ten or more counts. V gene TRBV5-1 combines with J gene TRBJ2-5; 7 bases agree with TRBD1. The CDR3 contains 14 residues. The trim removed 4 bases at V and 2 bases at J, leaving 5 bases unmatched. Germline V gene data show CDR1 as SGHRS and CDR2 as YFSETQ. CDR3 nucleotide sequence: TGCGCCAGCAGCCTCGGGACAGTTCAAGAGACCCAGTACTTC. Its protein is CASSLGTVQETQYF. Full variable domain (remainder filled in from reference TRBV5-1 and TRBJ2-5): KAGVTQTPRYLIKTRGQQVTLSCSPISGHRSVSWYQQTPGQGLQFLFEYFSETQRNKGNFPGRFSGRQFSNSRSEMNVSTLELGDSALYLCASSLGTVQETQYFGPGTRLLVL.

This clonotype showed up many times. The chain carries TRBV6-5 and TRBJ1-5; D might be TRBD1 (6 bases). V was trimmed by 5 bases and J by 6 bases, leaving 11 bases between them. The CDR3 runs to 13 residues. Germline CDR1 is MNHEY and CDR2 is SVGAGI. CDR3 nucleotides: TGTGCCAGCAGTGCGTACAGGGCTCAGCCCCAGCATTTT. This encodes CASSAYRAQPQHF.

This clonotype was picked up many times. The chain recombines TRBV7-2 with TRBJ2-1; possibly TRBD1 or TRBD2 for D (5 bases each). V shed 1 base and J shed 9 bases, with 13 bases lying between them. This CDR3 has 14 amino acids. Germline V gives CDR1 SGHTA, CDR2 FQGNSA. CDR3 nucleotide sequence: TGTGCCAGCAGCTTAGAGAGGGGCAGGGCTGAGCAGTTCTTC. Translated: CASSLERGRAEQFF.

This clonotype was detected ten times or more. The chain joins TRBV28 to TRBJ1-1; the D is unclear. V lost 1 base and J lost 5, with 14 bases in between. The germline CDR1 and CDR2 sequences are MDHEN and SYDVKM. The CDR3 covers 15 residues. CDR3 sequence reads: CASSLSGLGETEAFF. The CDR3 nucleotides read TGTGCCAGCAGTTTATCTGGCCTGGGTGAGACTGAAGCTTTCTTT.